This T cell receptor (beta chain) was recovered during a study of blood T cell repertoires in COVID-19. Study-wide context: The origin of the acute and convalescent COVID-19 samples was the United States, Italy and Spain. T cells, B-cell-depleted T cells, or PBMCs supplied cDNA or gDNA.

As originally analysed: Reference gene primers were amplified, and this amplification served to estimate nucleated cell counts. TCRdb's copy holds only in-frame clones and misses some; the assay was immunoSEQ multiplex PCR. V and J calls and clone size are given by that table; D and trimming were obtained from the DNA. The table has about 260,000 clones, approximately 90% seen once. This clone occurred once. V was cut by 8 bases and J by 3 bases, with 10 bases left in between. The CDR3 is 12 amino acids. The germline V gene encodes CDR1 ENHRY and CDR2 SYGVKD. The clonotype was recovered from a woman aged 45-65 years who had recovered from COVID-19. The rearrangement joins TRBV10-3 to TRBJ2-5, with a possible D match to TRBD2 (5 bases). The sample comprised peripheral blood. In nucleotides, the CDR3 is TGTGCCATCGGGCCCGGGAAAGAGACCCAGTACTTC. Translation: CAIGPGKETQYF.